This T cell receptor beta chain was profiled in a study of cytomegalovirus exposure and HLA in healthy donors. General study points: Later, an analysis found that TCR clusters from the first cohort tended to co-occur in the 110 or so validation repertoires. There were some public TCRs occurring in many donors, but most TCR sequences were rare. The authors enumerated some 160 TCR beta chains as linked to cytomegalovirus. Three chains linked to CMV were shown in vitro to be specific for CMV antigens.

Remarks on this clone: Antigen unknown.

The CDR3 is 17 residues long. Per germline, CDR1 SGHRS and CDR2 YFSETQ. Trimming cost V 2 bases and J 2 bases; bases outside gene matches: 4. Data came from immunoSEQ multiplex PCR; TCRdb stores just in-frame clones and leaves some out. Of roughly 220,000 clones in the sample, about nine tenths were seen once. The TCR sequence derives from a woman under 30 in good health and CMV-seronegative. The source material was PBMCs. V usage is TRBV5-1 and J usage is TRBJ2-1, with TRBD2 matching over 13 bases. CDR3 DNA sequence: TGCGCCAGCAGCTTCCGACTAGCGGGAGGAACCTACAATGAGCAGTTCTTC. Translated, it gives CASSFRLAGGTYNEQFF.